This TCR beta chain was documented in a study of beta chain features in type 1 diabetes. Study-level points and caveats: No resolution was reached here on whether HLA type influences TCRB rearrangement.

Concerning this clone: Its antigen is still unknown.

Expressed TCRB transcripts were sequenced after all isolated RNA was converted to cDNA. Profiled with immunoSEQ multiplex PCR; TCRdb holds only in-frame clones, not every one. The sample carries hundreds of thousands of clones, about a sixth recorded once. V was cut by 5 bases and J by 10 bases, with 27 bases left in between. Per the germline V gene, CDR1 is SGHAT and CDR2 is FQNNGV. CDR3 length: 17 residues. CD4+ naive, central memory, regulatory and stem cell-like memory subsets were isolated by sorting on CD45RO/CCR7/CD25/CD127/CD95/CD27. Sample: naive CD4+ T cells from blood. The clonotype was recovered from a woman between 18 and 30 years old in good health. The V gene is TRBV11-2, the J gene TRBJ2-1, with D maybe TRBD2 (7 bases). The CDR3 reads CASSHGGGRTLLREQFF. CDR3 nucleotides: TGTGCCAGCAGCCACGGGGGCGGGAGAACCCTTCTCCGCGAGCAGTTCTTC.